The T cell receptor beta chain under discussion was sequenced for a study of early T cells in non-severe SARS-CoV-2 infection. The V gene end was trimmed by 6 bases and the J gene end by 0 bases; junction bases not matched to a gene: 7. From germline, CDR1 is DFQATT and CDR2 SNEGSKA (reference sequence). The CDR3 is 15 amino acids. Remarks on this clonotype: Its cognate antigen is unknown.

One entry per CDR3 protein, called by TCRdb with MiXCR from the 5' RACE reads. The sample carries just under 65,000 distinct CDR3 sequences, 5.9% recorded once. Overall study results and limits: The matching step, a VDJdb search, favored anti-spike CD8 responses and missed private and CD4 specificities.

This sequence originates from an adult who was a healthcare worker with PCR-confirmed SARS-CoV-2 infection or an uninfected control (not recorded which). V gene TRBV20-1 combines with J gene TRBJ2-2, with TRBD1 matching over 7 bases. The sample here was whole blood, taken at baseline. CDR3 protein: CSAGEGGANTGELFF. CDR3 nucleotides: TGCAGTGCCGGCGAAGGGGGCGCGAACACCGGGGAGCTGTTTTTT.